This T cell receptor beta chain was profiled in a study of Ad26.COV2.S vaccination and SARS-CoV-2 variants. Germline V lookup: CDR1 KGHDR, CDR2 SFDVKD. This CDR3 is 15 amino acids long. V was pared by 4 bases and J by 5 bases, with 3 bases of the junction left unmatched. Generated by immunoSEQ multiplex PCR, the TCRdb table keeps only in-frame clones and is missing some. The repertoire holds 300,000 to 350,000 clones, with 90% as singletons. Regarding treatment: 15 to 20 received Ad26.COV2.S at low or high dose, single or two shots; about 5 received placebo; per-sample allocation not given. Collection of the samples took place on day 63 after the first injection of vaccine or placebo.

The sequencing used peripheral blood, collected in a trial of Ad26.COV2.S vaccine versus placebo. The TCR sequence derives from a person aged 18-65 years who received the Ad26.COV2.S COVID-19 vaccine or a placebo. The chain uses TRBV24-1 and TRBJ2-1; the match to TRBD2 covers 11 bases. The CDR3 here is CATSEGTSGNNEQFF. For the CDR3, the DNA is TGTGCCACCAGTGAGGGGACTAGCGGCAACAATGAGCAGTTCTTC.